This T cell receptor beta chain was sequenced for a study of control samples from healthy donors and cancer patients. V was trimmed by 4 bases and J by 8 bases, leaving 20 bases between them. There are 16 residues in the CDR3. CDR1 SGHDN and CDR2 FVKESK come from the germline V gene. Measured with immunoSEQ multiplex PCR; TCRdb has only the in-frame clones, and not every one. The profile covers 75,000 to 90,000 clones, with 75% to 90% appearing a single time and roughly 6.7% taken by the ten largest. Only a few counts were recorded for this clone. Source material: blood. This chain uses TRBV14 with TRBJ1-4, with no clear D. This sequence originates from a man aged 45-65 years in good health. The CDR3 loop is CASSPLGPPSGEKLFF. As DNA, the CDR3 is TGTGCCAGCAGCCCGCTTGGCCCTCCGTCGGGGGAAAAACTGTTTTTT.